This TCR beta chain was identified in a study of CD8+ T cells in alopecia areata. For the study at large: Tofacitinib administration to treated patients was oral, at 5 to 10 mg twice daily.

Germline loops: CDR1 MNHEY, CDR2 SMNVEV (reference sequence). The J segment lost 4 bases and the V segment lost 2 bases, leaving 5 bases of the junction unmatched. This CDR3 has 15 residues. Following extraction, RNA underwent reverse transcription to cDNA, which served as the sequencing template. Assay: immunoSEQ multiplex PCR; the TCRdb copy retains only in-frame clones and omits some. The data hold some 96,000 clones, with 50% to 75% observed a single time. The treatment denotes: oral pan-JAK inhibitor, 5-10 mg twice daily. J is TRBJ2-1 and V is TRBV27; 7 nucleotides line up with TRBD2. The specimen comprised CD8+ T cells sorted from blood, sampled at week 4, from a patient treated with tofacitinib. This sequence was found in a human donor with alopecia areata. As DNA, the CDR3 is TGTGCCAGCAGTTTAATACCGGGGGGTTACAATGAGCAGTTCTTC. Protein sequence: CASSLIPGGYNEQFF.